The rows below give T cell receptor beta chains drawn from one sample of a study of control samples from healthy donors and cancer patients. The repertoire was sequenced with immunoSEQ multiplex PCR; TCRdb's copy has only in-frame clones and lacks some. The table has 100,000 or so clones, almost 85% seen once. The sample comprised blood. All receptors come from a woman in her fifties or sixties in good health. Each CDR3 is given with its conserved first and last residue. The D gene is left open where the match is weak. Clone size is not always given. Where it is, it says once, few, many or a class for expanded clones.

>TRBD2|TRBV4-3|NA|TRBJ2-2
CASSQDGGLDGYGELFF
TGCGCCAGCAGCCAAGATGGAGGACTAGATGGTTACGGGGAGCTGTTTTTT
>TRBD2|TRBV3-1/TRBV3-2|NA|TRBJ2-1
CASSQGISGGANNEQFF
TGTGCCAGCAGCCAAGGAATTAGCGGGGGGGCCAACAATGAGCAGTTCTTC
>NA|TRBV6-6|NA|TRBJ1-2
CASSLRENYGYTF
TGTGCCAGCAGCCTAAGAGAAAACTATGGCTACACCTTC
>NA|TRBV19|NA|TRBJ1-1
CASNMDSNTEAFF
TGTGCCAGTAACATGGACTCGAACACTGAAGCTTTCTTT
>NA|TRBV29-1|NA|TRBJ2-1
CSVASTYNEQFF
TGCAGCGTTGCCTCTACCTACAATGAGCAGTTCTTC
>NA|TRBV12-3/TRBV12-4|NA|TRBJ2-1
CASSDSYEQFF
TGTGCCAGCTCGGATTCTTATGAGCAGTTCTTC
>NA|TRBV19|NA|TRBJ2-7
CASSVRQTGAFEQYF
TGTGCCAGTAGTGTAAGACAGACAGGTGCTTTCGAGCAGTACTTC
>TRBD2|TRBV18|NA|TRBJ2-2
CASSSQAGGNTGELFF
TGTGCCAGCTCATCACAAGCGGGAGGGAACACCGGGGAGCTGTTTTTT
>TRBD1|TRBV10-1|few|TRBJ1-2
CASQEGQGYGYTF
TGCGCCAGCCAAGAAGGACAGGGCTATGGCTACACCTTC
>NA|TRBV20-1|NA|TRBJ2-7
CSARGSYEQYF
TGCAGTGCTAGAGGGAGCTACGAGCAGTACTTC
>NA|TRBV14|NA|TRBJ1-1
CASSIGLNTEAFF
TGTGCCAGCTCCATTGGTTTGAACACTGAAGCTTTCTTT
>TRBD2|TRBV3-1/TRBV3-2|NA|TRBJ2-3
CASSLAGTEDTQYF
TGTGCCAGCAGCCTAGCGGGAACCGAGGATACGCAGTATTTT
>TRBD1|TRBV5-8|NA|TRBJ2-5
CASSLEAVGTEKETQYF
TGTGCCAGCAGCCTGGAAGCCGTAGGGACAGAAAAAGAGACCCAGTACTTC
>TRBD1|TRBV27|NA|TRBJ1-2
CASSPLDRGEGYTF
TGTGCCAGCAGTCCCTTGGACAGGGGTGAGGGCTACACCTTC
>NA|TRBV6-2/TRBV6-3|NA|TRBJ2-3
CASSYPQRDKNLDTQYF
TGTGCCAGCAGTTACCCGCAACGAGACAAAAATCTAGATACGCAGTATTTT
>NA|TRBV19|few|TRBJ1-5
CASSTFFGGLQPQHF
TGTGCCAGTAGTACTTTCTTCGGAGGGCTTCAGCCCCAGCATTTT
>TRBD1|TRBV6-1|once|TRBJ1-5
CASSDRQGAFHQPQHF
TGTGCCAGCAGTGACCGACAGGGGGCATTTCATCAGCCCCAGCATTTT
>TRBD1|TRBV7-2|NA|TRBJ2-7
CASGTPGTAYEQYF
TGTGCCAGCGGTACCCCCGGGACAGCCTACGAGCAGTACTTC
>TRBD1|TRBV19|NA|TRBJ1-5
CAGGQDQPQHF
TGTGCCGGAGGACAGGATCAGCCCCAGCATTTT
>TRBD1|TRBV28|NA|TRBJ2-7
CASRRSGDRGRNYEQYF
TGTGCCAGCAGGAGGTCAGGGGACAGGGGGCGAAACTACGAGCAGTACTTC
>NA|TRBV14|NA|TRBJ1-2
CASSQGTDSHYGYTF
TGTGCCAGCAGCCAAGGGACAGATTCTCACTATGGCTACACCTTC
>NA|TRBV20-1|NA|TRBJ2-7
CSAREIYEQYF
TGCAGTGCTAGAGAAATCTACGAGCAGTACTTC
>NA|TRBV19|NA|TRBJ2-7
CASSPDGSYEQYF
TGTGCCAGTAGTCCGGACGGGTCCTACGAGCAGTACTTC
>TRBD1|TRBV7-6|NA|TRBJ1-4
CASSPGQGRTNEKLFF
TGTGCCAGCAGCCCAGGACAGGGGCGAACTAATGAAAAACTGTTTTTT
>NA|TRBV12-3/TRBV12-4|NA|TRBJ2-1
CASRRESWDEQFF
TGTGCCAGCAGACGTGAAAGTTGGGATGAGCAGTTCTTC
>NA|TRBV11-3|NA|TRBJ2-3
CASSVGGPADTQYF
TGTGCCAGCAGCGTGGGGGGGCCGGCAGATACGCAGTATTTT
>NA|TRBV7-2|NA|TRBJ1-6
CASSLPQTPLHF
TGTGCCAGCAGCTTACCCCAGACGCCCCTCCACTTT
>NA|TRBV19|NA|TRBJ1-5
CASSTGIGTQHF
TGTGCCAGTAGTACCGGGATCGGGACCCAGCATTTT
>NA|TRBV12-2|NA|TRBJ2-2
CASRLDRGQDFTGELFF
TGTGCAAGTCGCTTAGACAGGGGACAGGACTTTACCGGGGAGCTGTTTTTT
>TRBD1|TRBV6-5|NA|TRBJ2-1
CASSRQGASIDEQFF
TGTGCCAGCAGTCGACAGGGGGCGTCGATCGATGAGCAGTTCTTC
>NA|TRBV4-3|NA|TRBJ1-1
CASRGRGTTEAFF
TGCGCCAGCCGTGGACGGGGTACCACTGAAGCTTTCTTT
>TRBD1|TRBV19|NA|TRBJ2-6
CASSPRTGAGANVLTF
TGTGCCAGTAGTCCACGTACAGGGGCTGGGGCCAACGTCCTGACTTTC
>NA|TRBV9|NA|TRBJ2-3
CASSPSGTSTDTQYF
TGTGCCAGCAGCCCTTCGGGGACTAGCACAGATACGCAGTATTTT
>TRBD2|TRBV10-3|NA|TRBJ2-7
CAISEGGGRADEQYF
TGTGCCATCAGTGAGGGCGGCGGGAGGGCCGACGAGCAGTACTTC
>TRBD1|TRBV4-3|NA|TRBJ2-1
CASSQGTGPYNEQFF
TGCGCCAGCAGCCAAGGGACAGGGCCCTACAATGAGCAGTTCTTC
>NA|TRBV5-4|NA|TRBJ1-1
CASSLWLNTEAFF
TGTGCCAGCAGCTTGTGGTTGAACACTGAAGCTTTCTTT
>NA|TRBV5-8|NA|TRBJ1-2
CASSSSYGYTF
TGTGCCAGCAGCTCGAGCTATGGCTACACCTTC
>TRBD1|TRBV5-1|few|TRBJ1-1
CASSAGQGAGTEAFF
TGCGCCAGCAGCGCGGGACAGGGGGCAGGCACTGAAGCTTTCTTT
>NA|TRBV28|NA|TRBJ1-5
CASSVAGYNQPQHF
TGTGCCAGCAGTGTGGCAGGGTACAATCAGCCCCAGCATTTT
>NA|TRBV3-1/TRBV3-2|NA|TRBJ2-7
CASSRKPPSEQYF
TGTGCCAGCAGCCGAAAACCCCCCTCCGAGCAGTACTTC
>NA|TRBV27|once|TRBJ1-5
CASSLSAASNQPQHF
TGTGCCAGCAGTTTATCGGCGGCTAGCAATCAGCCCCAGCATTTT
>TRBD2|TRBV2|NA|TRBJ2-5
CASRRPGLQETQYF
TGTGCCAGCAGACGACCGGGACTACAAGAGACCCAGTACTTC
>NA|TRBV7-9|NA|TRBJ1-5
CASSLGDSDNQPQHF
TGTGCCAGCAGCTTAGGAGACAGCGACAATCAGCCCCAGCATTTT
>NA|TRBV20-1|NA|TRBJ2-7
CSALFYEQYF
TGCAGTGCGTTGTTTTACGAGCAGTACTTC
>TRBD2|TRBV7-2|NA|TRBJ2-1
CASSRRAGVGLYNEQFF
TGTGCCAGCAGCCGGCGAGCGGGAGTGGGTCTCTACAATGAGCAGTTCTTC
>TRBD2|TRBV4-1|NA|TRBJ2-3
CASSHLAGPRGDTQYF
TGCGCCAGCAGCCACTTAGCGGGACCGCGGGGAGATACGCAGTATTTT
>NA|TRBV5-5|NA|TRBJ1-1
CASSWKAVNTEAFF
TGTGCCAGCAGCTGGAAGGCCGTGAACACTGAAGCTTTCTTT
>NA|TRBV9|NA|TRBJ2-1
CASSVGTGSYNEQFF
TGTGCCAGCAGCGTAGGAACAGGCTCCTACAATGAGCAGTTCTTC
>NA|TRBV5-1|NA|TRBJ2-3
CASSSRNSQTDTQYF
TGCGCCAGCAGCTCGCGCAATTCTCAGACAGATACGCAGTATTTT